This T cell receptor beta chain was obtained from a study of T cell changes during pregnancy in multiple sclerosis. Clones were read by immunoSEQ multiplex PCR, and TCRdb kept only the in-frame ones, dropping some. The sample holds tens of thousands of clones, 85% to 95% seen once. Germline loops: CDR1 MNHEY, CDR2 SVGAGI. The CDR3 has 14 amino acids. V lost 6 bases, J lost 4 bases, and 4 bases stayed unmatched. The sequences come from CD4+ T cells from peripheral blood mononuclear cells, collected in the first trimester of pregnancy. V is TRBV6-5 and J is TRBJ2-7, with 12 bases matching TRBD1. The receptor comes from a female donor with multiple sclerosis, enrolled in a pregnancy study. CDR3 amino acids: CASSLGQGAYEQYF. The CDR3 DNA is TGTGCCAGCAGCCTGGGACAGGGGGCATACGAGCAGTACTTC.